This entry lists 16 T cell receptor beta chains sequenced from one sample in a study of PD-1 blockade in classical Hodgkin lymphoma. TCRdb's table, derived via immunoSEQ multiplex PCR, lists solely in-frame clones and lacks some. The data show about 44,000 clones, with roughly 70% seen just once and 2.5% to 3.5% held by the top ten. Indicated time point: cycle 4 day 1 (C4D1), after less than seven weeks of nivolumab. Every single patient, without exception, relapsed after autologous stem cell transplantation, and brentuximab vedotin exposure varied. The sample consisted of peripheral blood mononuclear cells (PBMCs), taken before the fourth cycle of nivolumab. These receptors were collected from a human donor with classical Hodgkin lymphoma.

The chain employs TRBV18 and TRBJ2-5; unclear D gene. The CDR3 is 12 residues long. From germline, CDR1 is KGHSH and CDR2 LQKENI. Between the trimmed V and J ends, which lost 2 bases and 6 bases, there was a span of 7 bases. CDR3 sequence reads: CASSPKEKTQYF. The CDR3, as DNA: TGTGCCAGCTCACCAAAGGAAAAGACCCAGTACTTC.

By share, this clone counts as medium-sized (0.01 to 0.1%). The V and J genes are TRBV6-6 and TRBJ2-4, with no clear D. V shed 6 bases and J shed 0 bases, with 12 bases lying between them. Germline V lookup: CDR1 MNHNY, CDR2 SVGAGI (reference sequence). The CDR3 has 15 amino acids. DNA for the CDR3: TGTGCCAGCAGCTCACTGCGGCTAGCCAAAAACATTCAGTACTTC. Its translation is CASSSLRLAKNIQYF.

This chain joins TRBV6-5 and TRBJ2-7, with 7 bases lining up with TRBD2. J lost 10 bases, V lost 8 bases, and 8 bases had no gene match. This CDR3 spans 11 amino acids. Looked up from germline, CDR1 is MNHEY and CDR2 is SVGAGI. The CDR3 nucleotides read TGTGCCAGCCGGCGGGAGTCGTTACAGTACTTC. Protein sequence: CASRRESLQYF.

V gene TRBV6-1 combines with J gene TRBJ1-5; D is ambiguous. Trimming cost V 3 bases and J 7 bases, with 4 bases left between them. CDR1 and CDR2 from the germline V gene are MNHNS and SASEGT. The CDR3 consists of 11 residues. This CDR3 is CASSESQPQHF. CDR3 bases: TGTGCCAGCAGTGAGTCCCAGCCCCAGCATTTT.

This clone has just one count. The chain's CDR3 is CASSRDRGAYEQYF. CDR3 coding DNA: TGTGCCAGCAGCAGGGACAGGGGTGCCTACGAGCAGTACTTC. V gene TRBV7-2 combines with J gene TRBJ2-7; 10 nucleotides match TRBD1. Germline CDR1 is SGHTA and CDR2 is FQGNSA. This CDR3 is 14 amino acids long. V lost 5 bases, J lost 2 bases, and 3 bases stayed unmatched.

This clone was recorded only once. The chain employs TRBV29-1 and TRBJ2-3; possibly TRBD2 for D (5 bases). The ends were cut back, 1 base at V and 5 bases at J, with 7 bases in the middle. Germline assignment: CDR1 SQVTM and CDR2 ANQGSEA. CDR3 length: 12 residues. The DNA of the CDR3 is TGCAGCGTTGAAGGAGAGGGAGATACGCAGTATTTT. The encoded protein is CSVEGEGDTQYF.

This clone was detected only once. The chain links TRBV4-2 to TRBJ2-3, with D perhaps matching TRBD2 (6 bases). Trimming stripped 0 bases from V and 4 bases from J, with 17 bases between. Germline-derived CDR1 and CDR2 are LGHNA and YNFKEQ. The length of the CDR3 is 17 residues. The CDR3 spells CASSQDYRLEKPDTQYF. For the CDR3, the DNA is TGTGCCAGCAGCCAAGATTATAGACTAGAAAAACCAGATACGCAGTATTTT.

The rearrangement links TRBV30 to TRBJ2-5, with D possibly being TRBD1 (6 bases). Deletions cut 2 bases from V and 3 bases from J, with 10 bases between. The germline V gene has CDR1 GTSNPN and CDR2 SVGIG (reference sequence). The CDR3 has 13 residues. This CDR3 reads CAWSTGIKETQYF. The CDR3, as DNA: TGTGCCTGGAGTACAGGGATTAAAGAGACCCAGTACTTC.

The V call is TRBV6-5, the J call TRBJ2-7; D may correspond to TRBD1 or TRBD2 (5 bases each). V shed 7 bases and J shed 0 bases, with 10 bases lying between them. CDR1 MNHEY and CDR2 SVGAGI come from the germline V gene. This CDR3 contains 13 residues. CDR3 sequence: CASKPGRSYEQYF. The CDR3 DNA sequence: TGTGCCAGCAAACCGGGACGCTCCTACGAGCAGTACTTC.

This clone was detected only a few times. The genes are TRBV2 and TRBJ2-3, with TRBD2 identical over 11 bases. There are 18 residues in the CDR3. Unmatched junction bases numbered 7, after V lost 1 base and J lost 1 base. Germline CDR1 and CDR2: SNHLY and FYNNEI. This CDR3 reads CASSEVSGRGKGTDTQYF. The CDR3 coding sequence is TGTGCCAGCAGTGAAGTTAGCGGGAGGGGTAAAGGCACAGATACGCAGTATTTT.

The chain couples TRBV6-6 to TRBJ2-7; TRBD1 matches at 7 bases. This CDR3 has 15 residues. J gave up 2 bases and V 4 bases, and 8 bases lay outside the gene matches. Germline V gene data show CDR1 as MNHNY and CDR2 as SVGAGI (reference sequence). CDR3 in DNA: TGTGCCAGCAGTTTATCCTGGGACAGTACCTACGAGCAGTACTTC. Translated: CASSLSWDSTYEQYF.

V gene TRBV29-1 combines with J gene TRBJ2-2; TRBD1 matches at 10 bases. Looked up from germline, CDR1 is SQVTM and CDR2 is ANQGSEA. The CDR3 is 18 amino acids. J gave up 6 bases and V 3 bases, and 16 bases lay outside the gene matches. Written as DNA, the CDR3 is TGCAGCGTTGACTTCGGAGGACAGGGGGATTATGTGCCCGGGGAGCTGTTTTTT. It codes for CSVDFGGQGDYVPGELFF.

The chain joins TRBV6-1 to TRBJ2-7; TRBD2 matches 10 bases. Looked up from germline, CDR1 is MNHNS and CDR2 is SASEGT. The length of the CDR3 is 15 residues. Trimming took 1 base from V and 6 from J; bases not matched to a gene: 6. CDR3 in amino acids: CASSEVSAGGPEQYF. For the CDR3, the DNA is TGTGCCAGCAGTGAAGTATCAGCGGGGGGGCCCGAGCAGTACTTC.

The chain joins TRBV6-6 to TRBJ2-3; the D is unclear. Deletions cut 2 bases from V and 0 bases from J, with 12 bases between. The CDR3 is 16 residues long. Germline assignment: CDR1 MNHNY and CDR2 SVGAGI (reference sequence). Here the CDR3 DNA reads TGTGCCAGCAGTTACCCCGCCGGATCTAGCACAGATACGCAGTATTTT. Residues: CASSYPAGSSTDTQYF.

This clone showed up just a few times. This chain joins TRBV5-1 and TRBJ2-1; 13 nucleotides agree with TRBD2. V shed 5 bases, J shed 0 bases, and the junction held 8 bases outside the gene matches. The CDR3 covers 18 residues. Germline V gives CDR1 SGHRS, CDR2 YFSETQ. For the CDR3, the DNA is TGCGCCAGCAGGCGACTAGCGGGGGGACCCAACTCCTACAATGAGCAGTTCTTC. It specifies CASRRLAGGPNSYNEQFF.

This clone was counted between two and nine times. The rearrangement uses TRBV23-1 and TRBJ1-1; possibly TRBD1 for D (5 bases). TRBV23-1 is recorded as an ORF, its role being uncertain. Trimming took off 0 bases at V and 3 bases at J, with 14 bases between the two ends. CDR3 length: 16 residues. CDR3 coding DNA: TGCGCCAGCAGTCAATCGAAGCGGGGCATTCACACTGAAGCTTTCTTT. This gives the protein CASSQSKRGIHTEAFF.